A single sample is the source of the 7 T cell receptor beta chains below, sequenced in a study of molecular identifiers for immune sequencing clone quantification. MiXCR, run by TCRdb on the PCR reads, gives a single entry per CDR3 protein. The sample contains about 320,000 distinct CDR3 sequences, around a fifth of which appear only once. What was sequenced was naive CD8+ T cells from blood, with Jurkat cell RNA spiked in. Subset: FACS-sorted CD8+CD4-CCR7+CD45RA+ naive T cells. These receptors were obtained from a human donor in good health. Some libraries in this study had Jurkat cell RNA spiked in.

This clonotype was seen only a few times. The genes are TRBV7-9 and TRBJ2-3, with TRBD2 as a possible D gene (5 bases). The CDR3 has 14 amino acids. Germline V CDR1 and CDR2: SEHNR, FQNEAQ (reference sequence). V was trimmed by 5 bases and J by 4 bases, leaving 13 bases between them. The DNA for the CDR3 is TGTGCCAGCAGCCCCGGGGAAGCGCCAGATACGCAGTATTTT. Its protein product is CASSPGEAPDTQYF.

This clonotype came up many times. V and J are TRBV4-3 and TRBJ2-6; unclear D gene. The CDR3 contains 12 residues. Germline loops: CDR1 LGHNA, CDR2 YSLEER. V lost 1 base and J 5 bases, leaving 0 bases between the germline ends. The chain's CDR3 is CASSQGANVLTF. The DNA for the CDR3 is TGCGCCAGCAGCCAAGGGGCCAACGTCCTGACTTTC.

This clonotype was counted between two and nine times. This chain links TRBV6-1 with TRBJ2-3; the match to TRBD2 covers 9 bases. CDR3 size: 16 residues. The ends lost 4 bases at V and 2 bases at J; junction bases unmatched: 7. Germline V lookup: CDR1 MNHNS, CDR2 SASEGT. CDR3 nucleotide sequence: TGTGCCAGCAGTGGATTTAGCGGGGGACACACAGATACGCAGTATTTT. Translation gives CASSGFSGGHTDTQYF.

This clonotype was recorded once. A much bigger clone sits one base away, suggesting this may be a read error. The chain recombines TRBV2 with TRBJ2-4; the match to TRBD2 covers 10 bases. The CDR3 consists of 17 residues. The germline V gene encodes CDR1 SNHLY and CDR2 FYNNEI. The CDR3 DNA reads TGTGCCAGCAGTGAAAGGGCTAGCGGGAGTTCCAAAACCATTCAGTACTTC. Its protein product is CASSERASGSSKTIQYF.

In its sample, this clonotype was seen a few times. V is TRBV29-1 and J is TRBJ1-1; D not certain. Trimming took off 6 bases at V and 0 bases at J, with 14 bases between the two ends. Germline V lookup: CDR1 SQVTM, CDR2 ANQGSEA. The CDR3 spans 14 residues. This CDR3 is CSVTRERMNTEAFF. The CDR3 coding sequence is TGCAGCGTAACCCGGGAGAGGATGAACACTGAAGCTTTCTTT.

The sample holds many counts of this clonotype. CDR3 in DNA: TGTGCCAGCAGGAAGGGGCAGACTCAGCCCCAGCATTTT. It translates to CASRKGQTQPQHF. V is TRBV6-5 and J is TRBJ1-5; possibly TRBD1 for D (5 bases). The germline gives CDR1 MNHEY, CDR2 SVGAGI. The V gene lost 6 bases and the J gene lost 6 bases, with 12 bases spanning the gap. The length of the CDR3 is 13 residues.

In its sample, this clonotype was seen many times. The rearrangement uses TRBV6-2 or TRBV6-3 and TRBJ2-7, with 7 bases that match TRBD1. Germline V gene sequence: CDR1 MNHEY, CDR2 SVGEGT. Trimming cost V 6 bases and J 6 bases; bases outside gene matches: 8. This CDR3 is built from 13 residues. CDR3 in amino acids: CASSNTGEREQYF. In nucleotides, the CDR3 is TGTGCCAGCAGCAACACAGGGGAGCGCGAGCAGTACTTC.